Presented here are 4 T cell receptor beta chains from one specimen sequenced in a study of T-cell reconstitution after alpha-beta-depleted transplantation in children. Unique molecular identifiers were incorporated during preparation of the TCRbeta library. TCRdb reprocessed the PCR reads with MiXCR, giving one entry per CDR3 protein. The sample includes about 400,000 distinct CDR3 sequences, 13% of them seen just once. Sequences were derived from PBMCs, sampled from the stem cell graft. These receptors all come from a human donor who donated a stem cell graft to a child with Fanconi anemia.

In its sample, this clonotype was seen many times. The V call is TRBV29-1, the J call TRBJ1-1; D is undetermined. V gave up 0 bases and J gave up 6 bases, with 23 bases separating them. Germline CDR1 reads SQVTM; CDR2 reads ANQGSEA. The CDR3 contains 17 residues. As DNA, the CDR3 is TGCAGCGTTGAAGATCCCAAGGAGTCCCGTTGGGAGGCTGAAGCTTTCTTT. Its translation: CSVEDPKESRWEAEAFF. The complete variable domain, with remaining parts taken from reference TRBV29-1 and TRBJ1-1, reads SAVISQKPSRDICQRGTSLTIQCQVDSQVTMMFWYRQQPGQSLTLIATANQGSEATYESGFVIDKFPISRPNLTFSTLTVSNMSPEDSSIYLCSVEDPKESRWEAEAFFGQGTRLTVV.

This clonotype showed up many times. The chain carries TRBV7-2 and TRBJ2-2; D is ambiguous. V gave up 5 bases and J gave up 7 bases, with 8 bases separating them. CDR3 length equals 12 residues. Germline V lookup: CDR1 SGHTA, CDR2 FQGNSA. The CDR3 DNA reads TGTGCCAGCAGCAGCCAGATCGGGGAGCTGTTTTTT. This gives the protein CASSSQIGELFF.

This clonotype came up a few times. The chain recombines TRBV20-1 with TRBJ1-2; no firm D call. The germline V and J ends were trimmed by 5 bases and 6 bases, with 25 bases remaining between them. The length of the CDR3 is 16 residues. CDR1 and CDR2 (germline): DFQATT, SNEGSKA (reference sequence). This CDR3 is CSALYVLGQAADGYTF. The CDR3 coding sequence is TGCAGTGCTTTATACGTTTTAGGGCAGGCGGCGGATGGCTACACCTTC.

This rearrangement joins TRBV4-3 to TRBJ2-7, with TRBD1 as a possible D gene (5 bases). The V gene's germline CDR1 is LGHNA and CDR2 YSLEER. This CDR3 has 14 amino acids. V was shortened by 2 bases and J by 0 bases, with 8 bases between the two germline ends. The CDR3 sequence: CASSQWGYSYEQYF. The CDR3 nucleotides are TGCGCCAGCAGCCAATGGGGCTACTCCTACGAGCAGTACTTC.